The source of this T cell receptor beta chain is a study of T cells in Graves' hyperthyroidism and ophthalmopathy. Lactation, pregnancy, other autoimmune disease or uncontrolled infection led to exclusion of patients. Findings of the study overall: Blood also carried most thyroid clonotypes expanded above 0.001.

This clonotype came up many times. What it binds is unknown. This CDR3 is built from 15 residues. CDR1 KGHSH and CDR2 LQKENI come from the germline V gene. V was pared by 3 bases and J by 8 bases, with 14 bases between. TCR beta CDR3 sequences were amplified from RNA transcripts. Using the HTBI primer set, a first-round RT-PCR was run on the TCR CDR3. MiXCR, applied by TCRdb to the multiplex PCR reads, yields one record per CDR3 protein. Among approximately 400,000 distinct CDR3 sequences, about 15% were seen once, and the ten largest hold 13% to 15%. Material: blood. The source of this sequence is a woman aged 18-35 years with Graves' hyperthyroidism. J is TRBJ1-6 and V is TRBV18, with D perhaps matching TRBD1 (5 bases). The CDR3 loop is CASSPIFQGDSPLHF. CDR3 sequence (DNA): TGTGCCAGCTCACCTATTTTCCAGGGAGATTCACCCCTCCACTTT.